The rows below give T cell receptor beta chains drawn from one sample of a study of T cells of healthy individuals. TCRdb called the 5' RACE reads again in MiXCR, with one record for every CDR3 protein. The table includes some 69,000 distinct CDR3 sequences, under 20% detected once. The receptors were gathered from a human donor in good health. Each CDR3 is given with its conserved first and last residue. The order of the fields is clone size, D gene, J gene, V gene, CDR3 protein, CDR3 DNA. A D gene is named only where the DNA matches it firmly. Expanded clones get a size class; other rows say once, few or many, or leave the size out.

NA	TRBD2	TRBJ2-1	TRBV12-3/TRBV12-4	CASSPIRLTSGGSYNEQFF	TGTGCCAGCAGCCCCATAAGGTTGACTAGCGGGGGATCCTACAATGAGCAGTTCTTC
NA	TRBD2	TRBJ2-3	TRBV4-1	CASSPSGLAGADTQYF	TGCGCCAGCAGCCCTTCGGGACTAGCGGGAGCAGATACGCAGTATTTT
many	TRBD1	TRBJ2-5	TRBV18	CASSPLDREETQYF	TGTGCCAGCTCACCTCTCGACAGGGAAGAGACCCAGTACTTC
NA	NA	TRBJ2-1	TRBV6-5	CASSPGGEQFF	TGTGCCAGCAGTCCCGGGGGTGAGCAGTTCTTC
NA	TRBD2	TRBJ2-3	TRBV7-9	CASSLRAGGDTQYF	TGTGCCAGCAGCTTAAGAGCGGGGGGTGATACGCAGTATTTT
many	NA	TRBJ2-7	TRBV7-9	CASSLQGNEQYF	TGTGCCAGCAGCTTACAGGGTAACGAGCAGTACTTC
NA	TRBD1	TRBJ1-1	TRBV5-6	CASSLGQGAFF	TGTGCCAGCAGCTTGGGACAGGGGGCTTTCTTT
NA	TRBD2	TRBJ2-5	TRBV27	CASSSPQRGGWAQYF	TGTGCCAGCAGTTCCCCGCAGCGGGGGGGGTGGGCCCAGTACTTC
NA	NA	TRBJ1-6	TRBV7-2	CASRPGGVVSPLHF	TGTGCCAGCAGACCGGGGGGGGTCGTTTCACCCCTCCACTTT
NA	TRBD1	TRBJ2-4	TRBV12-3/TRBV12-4	CASTLSTGTGGNIQYF	TGTGCCAGCACGTTATCCACCGGGACAGGAGGAAACATTCAGTACTTC
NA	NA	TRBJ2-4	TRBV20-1	CSARDHPGVVIQYF	TGCAGTGCTAGAGATCATCCGGGGGTAGTCATTCAGTACTTC
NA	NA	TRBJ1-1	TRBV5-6	CASSLLQLNTEAFF	TGTGCCAGCAGCTTGTTGCAGTTGAACACTGAAGCTTTCTTT
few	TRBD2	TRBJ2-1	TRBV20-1	CSAPLTSGRVYYNEQFF	TGCAGTGCTCCCCTGACTAGCGGGAGGGTTTATTACAATGAGCAGTTCTTC
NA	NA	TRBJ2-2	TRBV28	CASSFEGTGELFF	TGTGCCAGCAGTTTTGAGGGCACCGGGGAGCTGTTTTTT
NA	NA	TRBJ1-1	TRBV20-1	CSACRLTNTEAFF	TGCAGTGCTTGCCGGCTGACGAACACTGAAGCTTTCTTT
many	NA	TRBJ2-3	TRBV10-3	CAIKRELGVDTQYF	TGTGCCATCAAAAGGGAGCTCGGGGTCGATACGCAGTATTTT
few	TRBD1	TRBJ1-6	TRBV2	CASSPGQGLSRLLNF	TGTGCCAGCAGTCCGGGACAGGGTTTAAGTCGTCTCCTCAACTTT
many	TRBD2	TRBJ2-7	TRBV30	CAWSPPLGRRTSGRAYSEQYF	TGTGCCTGGTCCCCCCCGTTGGGCAGGCGAACTAGCGGGAGGGCCTATTCCGAGCAGTACTTC
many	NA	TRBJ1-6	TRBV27	CASSAEQGLYSPLHF	TGTGCCAGCAGTGCCGAACAGGGACTCTACTCACCCCTCCACTTT
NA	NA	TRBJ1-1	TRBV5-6	CASSPTGYSNTEAFF	TGTGCCAGCAGCCCTACAGGGTACTCGAACACTGAAGCTTTCTTT
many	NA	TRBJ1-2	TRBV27	CASSLGRENYGYTF	TGTGCCAGCAGTTTAGGCAGGGAGAACTATGGCTACACCTTC